The 20 T cell receptor beta chains in this list originate from one sample, sequenced in a study of control samples from healthy donors and cancer patients. Here immunoSEQ multiplex PCR was the method, and the copy in TCRdb shows in-frame clones only, minus some. Among some 150,000 clones listed, around 93% were seen once. Material: blood. These receptors were taken from a woman aged 60-75 years in good health.

The genes are TRBV5-1 and TRBJ2-2; the match to TRBD2 covers 7 bases. Germline V gene sequence: CDR1 SGHRS, CDR2 YFSETQ. The ends lost 5 bases at V and 3 bases at J; junction bases unmatched: 4. This CDR3 is 14 amino acids long. The CDR3 protein is CASRGAGDTGELFF. DNA for the CDR3: TGCGCCAGCAGAGGGGCGGGGGACACCGGGGAGCTGTTTTTT.

This chain links TRBV5-6 with TRBJ1-5; D call uncertain. CDR1 and CDR2 (germline): SGHDT, YYEEEE. The CDR3 loop spans 16 amino acids. Trimming cost V 0 bases and J 0 bases, with 10 bases left between them. This CDR3 reads CASSLAQAYSNQPQHF. The CDR3 coding sequence is TGTGCCAGCAGCTTGGCGCAGGCTTATAGCAATCAGCCCCAGCATTTT.

The rearrangement joins TRBV7-2 to TRBJ1-1; possible D gene TRBD1, 6 bases. Trimming removed 2 bases at V and 10 bases at J, with 17 bases between. Germline CDR1 SGHTA, CDR2 FQGNSA. This CDR3 region has 14 residues. The CDR3 loop reads CASSLIREGGGAFF. As DNA, the CDR3 is TGTGCCAGCAGCTTAATCAGGGAGGGGGGAGGAGCTTTCTTT. The variable domain in full, with the rest retrieved from reference TRBV7-2 and TRBJ1-1, is GAGVSQSPSNKVTEKGKDVELRCDPISGHTALYWYRQSLGQGLEFLIYFQGNSAPDKSGLPSDRFSAERTGGSVSTLTIQRTQQEDSAVYLCASSLIREGGGAFFGQGTRLTVV.

The genes are TRBV29-1 and TRBJ1-2, with a tentative D call TRBD1 (5 bases). This CDR3 comprises 13 residues. The V and J ends lost 7 bases and 6 bases respectively, with 18 bases between them. CDR1 and CDR2 (germline): SQVTM, ANQGSEA. The CDR3 sequence is CSGYLRGEDGYTF. The CDR3 DNA reads TGCAGCGGGTACCTGCGGGGGGAGGATGGCTACACCTTC.

The chain is built from TRBV7-3 and TRBJ2-1; perhaps TRBD2 as D (6 bases). The V and J ends lost 5 bases and 2 bases respectively, with 13 bases between them. CDR1 and CDR2 (germline): SGHTA, FQGTGA. The CDR3 consists of 15 residues. The CDR3 bases are TGTGCCAGCAGCCCCCTAGCGTACCCCTACAATGAGCAGTTCTTC. As protein: CASSPLAYPYNEQFF. Based on the CDR3 plus reference TRBV7-3 and TRBJ2-1, the full variable domain is GAGVSQTPSNKVTEKGKYVELRCDPISGHTALYWYRQSLGQGPEFLIYFQGTGAADDSGLPNDRFFAVRPEGSVSTLKIQRTERGDSAVYLCASSPLAYPYNEQFFGPGTRLTVL.

The rearrangement links TRBV27 to TRBJ1-1; the D gene is possibly TRBD1 (5 bases). Trimming took 2 bases from V and 11 from J, leaving 15 bases between them. Germline V gives CDR1 MNHEY, CDR2 SMNVEV (reference sequence). CDR3 length: 13 amino acids. This CDR3 is CASSLAGQRQAFF. The CDR3 DNA is TGTGCCAGCAGTTTAGCGGGGCAGAGACAGGCTTTCTTT.

The chain carries TRBV27 and TRBJ1-2; 8 bases agree with TRBD1. V lost 8 bases to trimming and J lost 4 bases; unmatched junction nucleotides: 12. CDR1 MNHEY and CDR2 SMNVEV come from the germline V gene (reference sequence). There are 15 residues in the CDR3. The CDR3, as DNA: TGTGCCAGCGGACAGGGAGGGTTTCTTGGCTATGGCTACACCTTC. Its protein product is CASGQGGFLGYGYTF.

The chain links TRBV12-3 or TRBV12-4 to TRBJ1-4; unclear D gene. V was cut by 7 bases and J by 5 bases, with 11 bases left in between. CDR3 size: 13 residues. The CDR3 spells CASIRSFNEKLFF. The CDR3 DNA reads TGTGCCAGCATTCGTAGCTTCAATGAAAAACTGTTTTTT.

Here the CDR3 reads CASSYSAEYYGYTF. CDR3 nucleotides: TGTGCCAGCAGTTACTCGGCAGAATACTATGGCTACACCTTC. V usage is TRBV6-2 or TRBV6-3 and J usage is TRBJ1-2; D unclear. The CDR3 has 14 residues. V was trimmed by 0 bases and J by 3 bases, leaving 8 bases between them. Germline V lookup: CDR1 MNHEY, CDR2 SVGEGT.

The V call is TRBV27, the J call TRBJ2-5; 7 bases map to TRBD2. In germline, CDR1 is MNHEY, CDR2 SMNVEV (reference sequence). Trimming removed 7 bases from V and 2 bases from J; junction bases left unmatched: 10. The CDR3 consists of 15 residues. The chain's CDR3 is CASTQWGGTQETQYF. CDR3 DNA: TGTGCCAGCACCCAATGGGGGGGGACGCAAGAGACCCAGTACTTC.

The chain is built from TRBV19 and TRBJ2-5; no clear D gene. Trimming removed 3 bases from V and 5 bases from J, with 16 bases in between. The CDR3 covers 15 residues. Germline lookup yields CDR1 LNHDA and CDR2 SQIVND (reference sequence). The chain's CDR3 is CASSMSAYNWETQYF. CDR3 coding DNA: TGTGCCAGTAGTATGTCAGCGTATAACTGGGAGACCCAGTACTTC. Combining the CDR3 with reference TRBV19 and TRBJ2-5 gives the whole variable domain DGGITQSPKYLFRKEGQNVTLSCEQNLNHDAMYWYRQDPGQGLRLIYYSQIVNDFQKGDIAEGYSVSREKKESFPLTVTSAQKNPTAFYLCASSMSAYNWETQYFGPGTRLLVL.

The rearrangement links TRBV7-6 to TRBJ2-7; 7 bases are shared with TRBD1. Germline lookup yields CDR1 SGHVS and CDR2 FNYEAQ. Unmatched junction bases numbered 7, after V lost 2 bases and J lost 3 bases. The CDR3 is 15 residues long. The chain's CDR3 is CASSLSGTANYEQYF. CDR3 nucleotides: TGTGCCAGCAGCTTATCAGGGACAGCAAACTACGAGCAGTACTTC.

The V call is TRBV6-5, the J call TRBJ2-7, with 7 bases fitting TRBD2. V trimming: 7 bases; J trimming: 4 bases; junction bases outside the gene matches: 4. The CDR3 extends over 12 amino acids. Per the germline V gene, CDR1 is MNHEY and CDR2 is SVGAGI. CDR3 sequence (DNA): TGTGCCAGCATGCGACTAGCATACGAGCAGTACTTC. It specifies CASMRLAYEQYF.

The genes are TRBV27 and TRBJ1-6; D is possibly TRBD1 (5 bases). The V gene's germline CDR1 is MNHEY and CDR2 SMNVEV (reference sequence). The CDR3 sequence is 16 residues long. Trimming removed 0 bases at V and 9 bases at J, with 15 bases between. The chain's CDR3 is CASSLSVGQGGSPLHF. CDR3 coding DNA: TGTGCCAGCAGTTTATCGGTTGGGCAGGGAGGTTCACCCCTCCACTTT.

A single count supports this clone. The rearrangement joins TRBV19 to TRBJ2-1; D not certain. In germline, CDR1 is LNHDA, CDR2 SQIVND (reference sequence). V lost 7 bases and J lost 0, with 13 bases in between. This CDR3 region has 15 residues. As DNA, the CDR3 is TGTGCCAGTACCCGGACCTCTAGCTCCTACAATGAGCAGTTCTTC. It translates to CASTRTSSSYNEQFF.

The chain employs TRBV9 and TRBJ1-1; no clear D. The V gene lost 0 bases and the J gene lost 4 bases, with 16 bases spanning the gap. The CDR3 runs 16 residues. Germline CDR1 and CDR2: SGDLS and YYNGEE. This CDR3 reads CASSVGSLQMGTEAFF. The CDR3 nucleotides are TGTGCCAGCAGCGTAGGGTCCCTACAGATGGGCACTGAAGCTTTCTTT.

The genes are TRBV20-1 and TRBJ2-3; D remains unclear. This CDR3 comprises 11 residues. V lost 5 bases, J lost 8 bases, and 11 bases lay in between. CDR1 is DFQATT, CDR2 SNEGSKA, per germline (reference sequence). CDR3 residues: CSASGGPTQYF. CDR3 bases: TGCAGTGCTTCCGGCGGCCCTACGCAGTATTTT.

The J gene is TRBJ2-7, the V gene TRBV13; the D call may be TRBD1 or TRBD2 (5 bases each). Trimming cost V 2 bases and J 2 bases, with 13 bases left between them. The CDR3 sequence is 15 residues long. CDR1 PRHDT and CDR2 FYEKMQ come from the germline V gene (reference sequence). CDR3 sequence: CASSLLSGTAYEQYF. In DNA, the CDR3 is TGTGCCAGCAGCTTATTATCCGGGACGGCCTACGAGCAGTACTTC.

The rearrangement links TRBV27 to TRBJ1-6; D uncertain. Trimming removed 8 bases from V and 2 bases from J, with 16 bases in between. The V gene's germline CDR1 is MNHEY and CDR2 SMNVEV (reference sequence). The CDR3 spans 16 residues. The CDR3 sequence: CASSRRAITYNSPLHF. CDR3 sequence (DNA): TGTGCCAGCTCTCGGCGGGCAATTACCTATAATTCACCCCTCCACTTT.

For this clone: Other DNA sequences in the same sample also yield this CDR3. The chain uses TRBV7-2 and TRBJ2-7, with a weak D call TRBD2 (5 bases). Per the germline V gene, CDR1 is SGHTA and CDR2 is FQGNSA. V was cut by 6 bases and J by 4 bases, with 10 bases left in between. The CDR3 contains 12 residues. The CDR3 region is CASSSPGYEQYF. The CDR3 DNA reads as TGTGCCAGCAGTTCTCCGGGATACGAGCAGTACTTC.